The 13 T cell receptor beta chains below were found in one sample sequenced in a study of CD8+CD57+ T cells in acquired aplastic anemia. The template used for profiling TCR beta VDJ and CDR3 was genomic DNA. Using its own MiXCR run on the reads, TCRdb lists one record per CDR3 protein. The table shows approximately 200,000 distinct CDR3 sequences, with under 70% occurring only once. The specimen sequenced was sorted CD4+, CD8+, or CD8+CD57+ T cells (not recorded which) from PBMCs. Source of these receptors: a human donor with severe aplastic anemia or a healthy control (not recorded which).

CDR3 protein: CASSVAVRNNEKLFF. The CDR3 DNA is TGTGCCAGCAGCGTCGCTGTGAGGAACAATGAAAAACTGTTTTTT. The chain employs TRBV7-2 and TRBJ1-4; D remains ambiguous. This CDR3 is built from 15 residues. CDR1 is SGHTA, CDR2 FQGNSA, per germline. V was shortened by 5 bases and J by 5 bases, with 15 bases between the two germline ends.

This chain connects TRBV9 to TRBJ2-1, with D possibly called TRBD1 or TRBD2 (6 bases each). CDR1 is SGDLS, CDR2 YYNGEE, per germline. The V gene lost 3 bases and the J gene lost 3 bases, with 25 bases spanning the gap. The CDR3 extends over 19 amino acids. CDR3 coding DNA: TGTGCCAGCAGCGAAGAACGGGGATTAGGACGGGGGCTCTACAATGAGCAGTTCTTC. It translates to CASSEERGLGRGLYNEQFF.

Only one count was recorded for this clonotype. This CDR3 fails to terminate in the conserved phenylalanine or tryptophan, so it likely reflects a read error. The limits of the CDR3 on the DNA are not certain, so only TCRdb's listed CDR3 is given. The chain carries TRBV29-1 and TRBJ2-5; the DNA was not compared with TRBD2, the D call given in the table. The CDR3 adds up to 12 amino acids, both ends counted. Germline CDR1 reads SQVTM; CDR2 reads ANQGSEA. The CDR3 here is CSVLGLAGELPP.

In DNA, the CDR3 is TGTGCCAGTAGTATATCACAGGGGGGGACAGATACGCAGTATTTT. It specifies CASSISQGGTDTQYF. The rearrangement links TRBV19 to TRBJ2-3; D possibly corresponds to TRBD1 (8 bases). V lost 2 bases and J 3 bases, leaving 12 bases between the germline ends. The CDR3 spans 15 residues. Germline CDR1 reads LNHDA; CDR2 reads SQIVND (reference sequence). Drawing the rest from reference TRBV19 and TRBJ2-3, the complete variable domain is DGGITQSPKYLFRKEGQNVTLSCEQNLNHDAMYWYRQDPGQGLRLIYYSQIVNDFQKGDIAEGYSVSREKKESFPLTVTSAQKNPTAFYLCASSISQGGTDTQYFGPGTRLTVL.

At least ten counts were recorded for this clonotype. This chain uses TRBV7-6 with TRBJ1-1, with 8 bases lining up with TRBD1. Germline assignment: CDR1 SGHVS and CDR2 FNYEAQ. With V trimmed by 5 bases and J by 0 bases, 11 bases remained unmatched. This CDR3 contains 17 residues. The CDR3 DNA reads as TGTGCCAGCAGCCGCGACAGGGGCGATAGGGTGAACACTGAAGCTTTCTTT. Amino acid sequence: CASSRDRGDRVNTEAFF.

This rearrangement joins TRBV20-1 to TRBJ2-1; TRBD1 agrees at 7 bases. The CDR3 runs to 13 residues. Germline assignment: CDR1 DFQATT and CDR2 SNEGSKA (reference sequence). The V segment lost 5 bases and the J segment 8 bases; nucleotides outside the gene matches: 9. In nucleotides, the CDR3 is TGCAGTGCTGATCGACAGGGAATCGATGAGCAGTTCTTC. It is translated as CSADRQGIDEQFF.

The chain couples TRBV24-1 to TRBJ2-1; 9 nucleotides line up with TRBD1. CDR1 is KGHDR, CDR2 SFDVKD, per germline. Unmatched junction bases numbered 11, after V lost 7 bases and J lost 8 bases. The CDR3 length is 15 residues. This chain's CDR3 is CATRPTGQGGDEQFF. Written as DNA, the CDR3 is TGTGCCACCAGACCGACGGGACAGGGCGGCGATGAGCAGTTCTTC.

This clonotype was observed a few times. The chain uses TRBV6-2 or TRBV6-3 and TRBJ2-2; D call uncertain. Germline V gene data show CDR1 as MNHEY and CDR2 as SVGEGT. Trimming removed 7 bases from V and 4 bases from J, with 10 bases in between. CDR3 length: 13 residues. The CDR3 bases are TGTGCCAGCACCACAATGGGCACCGGGGAGCTGTTTTTT. It is translated as CASTTMGTGELFF.

This clonotype occurred many times. This chain joins TRBV28 and TRBJ2-5, with D tentatively TRBD1 (6 bases). This CDR3 is 14 amino acids long. V was clipped by 5 bases and J by 2 bases, with 12 bases between them. CDR1 is MDHEN and CDR2 is SYDVKM in the germline V gene. The CDR3 spells CASSHEGQQETQYF. The CDR3 nucleotides read TGTGCCAGCAGTCACGAAGGACAGCAAGAGACCCAGTACTTC. Full variable domain (remainder filled in from reference TRBV28 and TRBJ2-5): DVKVTQSSRYLVKRTGEKVFLECVQDMDHENMFWYRQDPGLGLRLIYFSYDVKMKEKGDIPEGYSVSREKKERFSLILESASTNQTSMYLCASSHEGQQETQYFGPGTRLLVL.

V is TRBV10-2 and J is TRBJ1-1; TRBD1 aligns across 8 bases. The CDR3 length is 13 residues. Germline loops: CDR1 WSHSY, CDR2 SAAADI. J lost 0 bases, V lost 6 bases, and 0 bases had no gene match. CDR3 bases: TGCGCCAGCAGGACAGGGGTGAACACTGAAGCTTTCTTT. Encoded protein: CASRTGVNTEAFF.

The chain employs TRBV10-2 and TRBJ1-2, with 7 bases matching TRBD1. This CDR3 region has 14 residues. Per the germline V gene, CDR1 is WSHSY and CDR2 is SAAADI. Trimming cost V 6 bases and J 2 bases; bases outside gene matches: 6. The CDR3 spells CASRETGTNYGYTF. CDR3 nucleotide sequence: TGCGCCAGCAGGGAGACAGGGACGAACTATGGCTACACCTTC.

CDR3 loop: CASTPGMGLYEQYF. CDR3 nucleotide sequence: TGTGCCAGTACCCCAGGGATGGGTCTCTACGAGCAGTACTTC. The rearrangement links TRBV19 to TRBJ2-7; TRBD1 might be the D (5 bases). Trimming pared 7 bases from V and 3 bases from J, leaving 16 bases between. Germline CDR1 LNHDA, CDR2 SQIVND (reference sequence). CDR3 length equals 14 residues.

The chain's CDR3 is CASSVQQGRGYTF. The CDR3 region has the DNA TGTGCCAGCAGCGTACAGCAGGGACGGGGCTACACCTTC. This chain joins TRBV9 and TRBJ1-2; maybe TRBD1 (5 bases). The V end was cut by 1 base, the J end by 8 bases, with 12 bases between. CDR1 is SGDLS and CDR2 is YYNGEE in the germline V gene. The length of the CDR3 is 13 residues.